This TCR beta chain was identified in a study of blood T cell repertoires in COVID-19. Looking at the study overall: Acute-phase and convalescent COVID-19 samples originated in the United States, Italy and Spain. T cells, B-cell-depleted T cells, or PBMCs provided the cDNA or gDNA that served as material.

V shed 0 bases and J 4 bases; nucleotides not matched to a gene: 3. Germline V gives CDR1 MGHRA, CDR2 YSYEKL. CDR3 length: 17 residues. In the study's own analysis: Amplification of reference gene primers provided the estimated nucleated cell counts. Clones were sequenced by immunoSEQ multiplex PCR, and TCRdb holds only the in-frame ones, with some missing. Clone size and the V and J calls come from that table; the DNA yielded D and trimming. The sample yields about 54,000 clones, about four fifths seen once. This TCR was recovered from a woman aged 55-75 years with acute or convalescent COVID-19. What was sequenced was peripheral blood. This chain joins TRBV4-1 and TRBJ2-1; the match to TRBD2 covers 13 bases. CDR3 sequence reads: CASSQDRTSGSYNEQFF. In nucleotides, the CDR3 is TGCGCCAGCAGCCAAGATAGGACTAGCGGGAGTTACAATGAGCAGTTCTTC.